This T cell receptor (beta chain) appears in the sequencing data of a study of blood T cells in healthy people across ages (dated by TCRdb to the mid-2010s). In terms of the full investigation: In model experiments, template switching captured roughly one uniquely barcoded TCR beta cDNA molecule for every two T cells. Age-related changes in TCR beta repertoire diversity were measured in the study by deep sequencing normalized with unique cDNA molecular identifiers. Donors were grouped into four age groups: young (average roughly 17 years), middle-aged (39), aged (over 55) and long-lived (over 80). To avoid experimental bias, donors of different ages were randomly spread across the sequencing lanes. Two additional independent replicas of 1 million unique cDNA reads from the same blood draw were analyzed for two donors (one aged 18 to 30 and one aged 80 or older).

The germline V end is reduced by 4 bases and the J end by 8 bases; junction bases left unmatched: 6. CDR1 and CDR2 are drawn from the germline V gene: WSHSY, SAAADI. Taken from cysteine to phenylalanine, the CDR3 has 15 residues. The kept DNA is CDR3 alone, 45 bases in frame from the first base. Systemically healthy Caucasian individuals from Russia, approximately 39 in total and aged about 6 to 95 years, were included as donors. Around 9.8 milliliters of peripheral blood were collected from each donor into EDTA-treated Vacutainer tubes. Ficoll-Paque density-gradient centrifugation was used to isolate PBMCs, with at least 7 million obtained per sample. Trizol reagent was used to extract total RNA from the PBMCs, yielding at least 5 micrograms per sample. For every donor, flow cytometry on a PBMC aliquot measured the percentage of naive CD45RAhigh/CD27high T cells. Libraries were constructed by 5' RACE. Sequencing took place on an Illumina HiSeq 2500. A second PCR of roughly 7 to 12 cycles was run with a J-beta primer mix and a sample-barcoded 5' primer. A unique molecular identifier was introduced onto each TCR beta cDNA molecule by a template-switch 5' adaptor carrying 12 random nucleotides. Each sample yielded at least 2.5 million CDR3-containing paired-end reads. The Mint cDNA synthesis kit, primed by a TRBC-specific oligonucleotide, was used to synthesize first-strand cDNA from all RNA. Following uracil-DNA glycosylase treatment, all cDNA underwent a first 18-cycle PCR with the universal primers M1SS and BC2_uni_R. Under the source paper's analysis protocol: Normalization of each sample was performed by random selection of 1 million high-quality reads, each carrying a distinct molecular identifier. Instead of being binned into consensus sequences, reads with shared molecular identifiers were discarded. MiTCR, with a Q25 quality threshold and the strictest error-elimination algorithm, was used for CDR3 identification, clonotype clustering and error correction. A nonparametric unseen species model with Euler transformation was used to estimate a lower bound on total TCR beta diversity. TCRdb ran its own pipeline on the public reads, namely fastp trimming at Q25 and MiXCR clone calling, and kept in-frame beta chains. CDR3 protein duplicates are merged, each entry listing the most common genes and DNA. The V and J calls were determined by TCRdb, not by the authors. The sample table lists about 1,400,000 distinct CDR3 sequences, around two fifths of them with a count of one. Under 8% of the sample lies in the top ten.

What the work shows at the level of the full study, not this receptor alone: Since profiling was done on bulk unsorted PBMCs, naive and antigen-experienced compartments could not be conclusively compared. Total diversity estimates from one million sequenced T cells were considered lower bounds and underestimates. A strong correlation was found between observed TCR beta diversity and the percentage of naive T cells measured by flow cytometry. Compared with the aged group, more naive CD4+ T cells, fewer expanded clones and increased TCR diversity were shown by the long-lived group, suggesting age selection. As age increased, observed TCR beta diversity per million T cells dropped in a roughly linear way, and a significant reduction was already evident by age about 40. Because donor CMV infection status was unknown, age-related changes in expanded clonotypes were potentially confounded.

Concerning this clonotype itself: Its recognized antigen is unknown. Base quality data are lacking; no much larger clone is found one base away.

The chain is encoded by TRBV10-2 joined to TRBJ2-1, with 12 junctional bases fitting TRBD2. This TCR was recovered from a woman between 18 and 29 years old in good health. Sequenced sample: blood. CDR3 sequence: CASSGTSGAFDEQFF. The DNA reads TGCGCCAGCAGTGGGACTAGCGGGGCCTTCGATGAGCAGTTCTTC.